This T cell receptor (beta chain) was sequenced for a study of blood T cell repertoires in COVID-19. Germline trimming cut 3 bases from V and 7 bases from J; bases unmatched to any gene: 12. The CDR3 contains 17 residues. Germline V gene sequence: CDR1 GTSNPN, CDR2 SVGIG (reference sequence). How the authors handled the data: Estimation of nucleated cell counts relied on the amplification of reference gene primers. Sequencing used immunoSEQ multiplex PCR; TCRdb keeps in-frame clones, though not all of them. That table gives V, J and clone size, and the DNA gave D and trimming. The data contain about 69,000 clones, 79% of them singletons.

The TCR originated in a man aged 60 to 69 with acute or convalescent COVID-19. The sequencing sample was made of peripheral blood. V is TRBV30 and J is TRBJ2-2; 12 nucleotides align to TRBD2. The CDR3 DNA follows: TGTGCCTGGAGCCTCCCTAGCGGGGGGGCCTTTGGCGGGGAGCTGTTTTTT. Translated: CAWSLPSGGAFGGELFF.